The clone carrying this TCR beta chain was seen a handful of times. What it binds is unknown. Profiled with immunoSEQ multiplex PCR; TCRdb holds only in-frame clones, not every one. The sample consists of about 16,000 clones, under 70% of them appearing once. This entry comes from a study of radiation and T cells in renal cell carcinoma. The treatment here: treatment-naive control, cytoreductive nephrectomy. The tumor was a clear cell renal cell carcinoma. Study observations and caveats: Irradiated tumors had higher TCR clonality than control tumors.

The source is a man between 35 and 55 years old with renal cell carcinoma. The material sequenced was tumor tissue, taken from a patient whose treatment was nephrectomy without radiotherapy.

DNA of the CDR3: TGTGCCAGCAGTGGGCTAGCGGGGGACTACAATGAGCAGTTCTTC. This gives the protein CASSGLAGDYNEQFF. This sequence joins TRBV6-4 and TRBJ2-1, with 10 bases lining up with TRBD2. Germline V gene sequence: CDR1 MRHNA, CDR2 SNTAGT. V shed 4 bases, J shed 3 bases, and the junction held 3 bases outside the gene matches. The CDR3 covers 15 residues.